The rows below give T cell receptor beta chains drawn from one sample of a study of T cells after yellow fever vaccination. In TCRdb, the 5' RACE reads were re-called with MiXCR into one record per CDR3 protein. The data contain approximately 150,000 distinct CDR3 sequences, approximately 10% of them seen just once; the ten biggest clones take up roughly 40%. This sample comprised CD8+ T cells sorted from PBMCs, obtained 45 days after the yellow fever booster vaccination. These receptors were collected from a man aged 18 to 29 who received the YFV17D yellow fever vaccine. The CDR3 runs from the conserved cysteine through the conserved F or W. A D gene is named only where the DNA matches it firmly. A row's size may be missing; if present it is once, few, many or a size class.

few,TRBJ2-5,NA,TRBV21-1,CASNCGGAVCETQYF,TGTGCCAGCAATTGCGGGGGGGCCGTTTGTGAGACCCAGTACTTC
few,TRBJ1-1,TRBD1,TRBV25-1,CASSSRDRGDTEAFF,TGTGCCAGCAGTAGCCGGGACAGGGGGGACACTGAAGCTTTCTTT
NA,TRBJ2-4,TRBD1,TRBV6-5,CASSWAQGVENIQYF,TGTGCCAGCAGTTGGGCCCAGGGGGTTGAAAACATTCAGTACTTC
NA,TRBJ1-1,NA,TRBV4-3,CASSQDPMAGTEAFF,TGCGCCAGCAGCCAAGATCCGATGGCGGGGACTGAAGCTTTCTTT
few,TRBJ2-7,NA,TRBV30,CAWGDFYEQYF,TGTGCCTGGGGAGACTTCTACGAGCAGTACTTC
NA,TRBJ1-1,NA,TRBV5-1,CASSLAGGTTEAFF,TGCGCCAGCAGCTTGGCGGGGGGTACCACTGAAGCTTTCTTT
few,TRBJ2-5,TRBD1,TRBV6-5,CASSSGQGIRETQYF,TGTGCCAGCAGCTCGGGACAGGGTATTCGGGAGACCCAGTACTTC
NA,TRBJ1-2,TRBD1,TRBV6-5,CASSQAGTENYGYTF,TGTGCCAGCAGTCAGGCCGGGACAGAAAACTATGGCTACACCTTC
NA,TRBJ2-1,TRBD2,TRBV12-3/TRBV12-4,CASSFAAGGHNEQFF,TGTGCCAGCAGTTTCGCAGCGGGGGGTCACAATGAGCAGTTCTTC
few,TRBJ2-1,NA,TRBV12-3/TRBV12-4,CASSLDGPNEQFF,TGTGCCAGCAGTTTGGACGGGCCCAATGAGCAGTTCTTC
NA,TRBJ2-1,TRBD2,TRBV5-1,CASSPGLAGTKLNEQFF,TGCGCCAGCAGCCCGGGACTAGCGGGGACTAAACTCAATGAGCAGTTCTTC
few,TRBJ2-1,NA,TRBV7-3,CASSSSGVPYNEQFF,TGTGCCAGCAGCTCGTCAGGGGTCCCCTACAATGAGCAGTTCTTC
NA,TRBJ1-1,NA,TRBV20-1,CRGFFRGTRTEAFF,TGCAGGGGCTTCTTCCGGGGGACGCGCACTGAAGCTTTCTTT
few,TRBJ2-1,NA,TRBV10-3,CAISEQDFSYNEQFF,TGTGCCATCAGTGAGCAGGACTTCTCCTACAATGAGCAGTTCTTC
few,TRBJ2-5,TRBD2,TRBV7-6,CASSFYGGGYETQYF,TGTGCCAGCAGCTTCTACGGGGGGGGTTATGAGACCCAGTACTTC
NA,TRBJ1-5,NA,TRBV6-6,CASSTDRYSNQPQHF,TGTGCCAGCAGTACAGACAGGTATAGCAATCAGCCCCAGCATTTT
few,TRBJ2-2,NA,TRBV6-5,CASSYSAPTWNTGELFF,TGTGCCAGCAGTTACTCGGCCCCCACTTGGAACACCGGGGAGCTGTTTTTT
few,TRBJ2-2,NA,TRBV3-1,CASSLFLAGELFF,TGTGCCAGCAGCCTATTCTTGGCCGGGGAGCTGTTTTTT
NA,TRBJ1-4,NA,TRBV10-3,CAIRSGAGEKLFF,TGTGCCATCAGATCAGGGGCGGGTGAAAAACTGTTTTTT
many,TRBJ2-2,NA,TRBV12-3/TRBV12-4,CASSRRDPGELFF,TGTGCCAGCAGTCGCAGGGACCCCGGGGAGCTGTTTTTT
few,TRBJ1-2,NA,TRBV20-1,CSARDPGAHYTF,TGCAGTGCTAGAGATCCGGGGGCCCATTACACCTTC
NA,TRBJ2-5,NA,TRBV14,CASSQDFAGTTMYF,TGTGCCAGCAGCCAAGATTTCGCCGGGACGACGATGTACTTC
few,TRBJ1-5,TRBD1,TRBV7-8,CASSADRVNQPQHF,TGTGCCAGCAGCGCGGACAGGGTCAATCAGCCCCAGCATTTT
NA,TRBJ2-3,NA,TRBV29-1,CSVPPTSDTQYF,TGCAGCGTCCCTCCCACCTCAGATACGCAGTATTTT
NA,TRBJ2-1,TRBD2,TRBV11-2,CASSFGSSGEYEQFF,TGTGCCAGCAGCTTCGGGAGTAGCGGGGAATATGAGCAGTTCTTC
NA,TRBJ2-7,NA,TRBV5-1,CASSLTGLDPPEQYF,TGCGCCAGCAGCCTGACGGGACTGGACCCTCCCGAGCAGTACTTC